This record looks at one TCR beta chain sequence and its context. This clonotype appeared a few times. Its antigen target is currently unknown. The record has no base qualities; no much larger clone is one base away. To prepare the library, multiplex PCR was applied. Sequencing instrument: Illumina HiSeq 4000. TCR beta libraries were built with iRepertoire HTBI primers and Arm-PCR amplification of CDR3 regions. Before sequencing, the PCR products underwent gel purification. On the authors' methods: Across samples, 60 to 75 TRBV and 13 to 15 TRBJ segments were identified and used for gene usage analysis of CDR3 amino acid clonotypes. COPE and FqMerger were used to merge the filtered high-quality paired reads into contigs. BLAST was used to align contigs to IMGT TRBV, TRBD and TRBJ reference genes, and CDR3 was defined according to IMGT. Clonotypes above 0.1% frequency were classified as highly expanded clones. Shannon entropy was used to measure repertoire diversity, and the Gini coefficient was used to measure V-J evenness. A clonotype found in more than one individual was treated as public. The public reads were run again by TCRdb, first through fastp at Q25 and then through MiXCR, and only productive beta chains were kept. Entries are consolidated by CDR3 protein sequence, retaining the most common genes and DNA. Clone size and V and J calls follow TCRdb, not the original study. The sample data list hundreds of thousands of distinct CDR3 sequences, and about 32% of these were observed just once. 40% to 50% of the sample belongs to the ten largest clones.

This record comes from a study of regulatory T cells in long-lasting Graves disease (dated by TCRdb to about 2021). Regarding the study in general: Persistent Graves' disease was defined as persistently positive TSH receptor autoantibodies together with antithyroid drug treatment for over 5 years. Persistent Graves' disease patients were compared with newly diagnosed Graves' disease patients by peripheral blood TCR sequencing and RNA sequencing. The study was conducted in China and was registered as a clinical trial. A total of 35 or so samples underwent TCR sequencing: some 13 from persistent and roughly 20 from newly diagnosed Graves' disease patients. On average, persistent Graves' disease patients in the clinical cohort had been on antithyroid drugs for about 10.3 years.

V is shortened by 1 base, J by 4 bases, and the region joining them spans 16 bases. CDR1 and CDR2, looked up from the germline V gene, are SGHRS and YFSETQ. The CDR3 numbers 16 residues from cysteine through phenylalanine. Only CDR3 DNA is held: 48 bases, read in frame from base 1. What the research found in general, with its limitations: Persistent patients shared more public clonotypes among themselves (around 2,800) than newly diagnosed patients did (over 900). Sequencing and analysis were restricted to the TCR beta chain. Lower TCR Shannon entropy and fewer highly expanded clones were observed in persistent Graves' disease patients than in newly diagnosed patients, which suggested clonal expansion. The study examined only peripheral blood because the primary lesion, thyroid tissue, could not be accessed. Preferential use of TRBV28, TRBJ1-2 and TRBJ2-5 was observed in persistent disease, whereas TRBV20-1 and TRBJ2-1 were favored in newly diagnosed disease. The authors acknowledged the small sample size as a limitation that may reduce accuracy.

The time point label on this specimen signifies: persistent/refractory GD, antithyroid drugs over 5 years with positive TRAb. RNA was extracted from PBMCs in TRIzol for both TCR sequencing and RNA sequencing. The diagnosis of Graves' disease was made according to American Thyroid Association guidelines. Recruitment of patients was carried out at an endocrinology department in Xi'an, China. Each patient gave 7.5 to 10 milliliters of peripheral blood, collected in an EDTA anticoagulant tube. Ficoll Paque Plus density gradient separation was used to isolate PBMCs, and no further T cell sorting was performed. An Agilent 2100 Bioanalyzer and agarose gel were used to assess RNA quality, and a NanoDrop 2000 was used to measure RNA concentration.

The chain couples TRBV5-1 to TRBJ2-3; the D gene is perhaps TRBD2, from 7 matching bases. The source of this sequence is a female donor with Graves disease. The sequenced sample was peripheral blood mononuclear cells (PBMCs), obtained when the disease was refractory, from a patient treated with antithyroid drugs. The DNA sequence reads TGCGCCAGCAGCTTGAGGGGGAGGGCCCCGCCAGATACGCAGTATTTT. Its product reads: CASSLRGRAPPDTQYF.